This T cell receptor beta chain appears in the sequencing data of a study of PD-1 blockade in mismatch repair-deficient tumors. For the study at large: Patients had about 13 mismatch repair-deficient cancer types and were previously treated and progressing.

V was clipped by 4 bases and J by 4 bases, with 11 bases between them. Per the germline V gene, CDR1 is SGHRS and CDR2 is YFSETQ. The CDR3 contains 13 residues. Measured with immunoSEQ multiplex PCR; TCRdb has only the in-frame clones, and not every one. This table has 50,000 to 75,000 clones, 70% to 90% appearing once. PCR or immunohistochemistry showed mismatch repair deficiency in every enrolled patient. TCRs were sequenced from three patients responding to pembrolizumab. General study results and limits: Rapid post-treatment expansion, then contraction, generally preceding radiologic response, marked tumor-resident clones.

Worth noting for this clone: Its antigen is not identified.

This receptor was obtained from an adult with mismatch repair-deficient cancer. The sample in question was peripheral blood, obtained 52 weeks after starting pembrolizumab. The gene calls are TRBV5-1 and TRBJ1-1; weak D call: TRBD1 (5 bases). CDR3 sequence reads: CASSPWGPTEAFF. The CDR3 nucleotides are TGCGCCAGCAGCCCATGGGGCCCCACTGAAGCTTTCTTT.